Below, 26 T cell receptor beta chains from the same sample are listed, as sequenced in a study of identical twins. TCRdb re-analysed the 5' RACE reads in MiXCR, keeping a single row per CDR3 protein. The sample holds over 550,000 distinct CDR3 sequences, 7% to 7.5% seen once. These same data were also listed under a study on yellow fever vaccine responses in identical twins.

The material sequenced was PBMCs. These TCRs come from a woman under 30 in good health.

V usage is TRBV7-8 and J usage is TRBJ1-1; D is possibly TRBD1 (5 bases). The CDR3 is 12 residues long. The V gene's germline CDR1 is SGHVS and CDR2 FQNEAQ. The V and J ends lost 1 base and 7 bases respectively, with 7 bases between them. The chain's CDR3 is CASSLVRGEAFF. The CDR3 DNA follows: TGTGCCAGCAGCTTAGTAAGGGGTGAAGCTTTCTTT.

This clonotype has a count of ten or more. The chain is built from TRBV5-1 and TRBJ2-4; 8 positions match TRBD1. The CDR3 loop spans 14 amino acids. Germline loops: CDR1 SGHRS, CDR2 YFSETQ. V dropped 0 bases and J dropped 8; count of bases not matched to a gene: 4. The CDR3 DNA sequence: TGCGCCAGCAGCTTGGGGACAGGGATGGACATTCAGTACTTC. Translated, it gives CASSLGTGMDIQYF.

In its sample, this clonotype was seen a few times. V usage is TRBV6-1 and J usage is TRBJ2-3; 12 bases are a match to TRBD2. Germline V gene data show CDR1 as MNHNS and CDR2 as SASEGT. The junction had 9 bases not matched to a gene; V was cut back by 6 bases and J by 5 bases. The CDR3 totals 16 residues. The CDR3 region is CASRRRLAGAGDTQYF. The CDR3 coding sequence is TGTGCCAGCAGGCGAAGACTAGCGGGAGCGGGAGATACGCAGTATTTT.

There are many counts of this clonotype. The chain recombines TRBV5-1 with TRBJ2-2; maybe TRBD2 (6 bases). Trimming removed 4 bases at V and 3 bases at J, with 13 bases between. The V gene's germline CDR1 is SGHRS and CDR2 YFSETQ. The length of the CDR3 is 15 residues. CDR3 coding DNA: TGCGCCAGCAGCCTTAGCGGAGGGGACACCGGGGAGCTGTTTTTT. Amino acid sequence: CASSLSGGDTGELFF.

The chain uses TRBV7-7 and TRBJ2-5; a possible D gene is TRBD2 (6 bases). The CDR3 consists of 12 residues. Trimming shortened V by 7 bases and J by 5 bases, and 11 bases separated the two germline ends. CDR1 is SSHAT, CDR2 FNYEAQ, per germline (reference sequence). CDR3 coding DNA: TGTGCCAGCACCGGGACTGGGGAGACCCAGTACTTC. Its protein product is CASTGTGETQYF.

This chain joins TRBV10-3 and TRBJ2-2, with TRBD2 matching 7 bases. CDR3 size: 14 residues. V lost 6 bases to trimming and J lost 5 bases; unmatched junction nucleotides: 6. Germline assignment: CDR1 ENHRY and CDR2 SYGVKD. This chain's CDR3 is CAIRGLPDTGELFF. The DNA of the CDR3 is TGTGCCATCAGGGGACTACCCGATACCGGGGAGCTGTTTTTT.

The CDR3 sequence is CASSPGGGYYGYTF. The CDR3, as DNA: TGTGCCAGCAGCCCCGGCGGCGGGTACTATGGCTACACCTTC. The chain carries TRBV5-4 and TRBJ1-2; D unresolved. CDR3 length equals 14 residues. V gave up 4 bases and J gave up 3 bases, with 13 bases separating them. Germline V gene data show CDR1 as SGHNT and CDR2 as YYREEE (reference sequence).

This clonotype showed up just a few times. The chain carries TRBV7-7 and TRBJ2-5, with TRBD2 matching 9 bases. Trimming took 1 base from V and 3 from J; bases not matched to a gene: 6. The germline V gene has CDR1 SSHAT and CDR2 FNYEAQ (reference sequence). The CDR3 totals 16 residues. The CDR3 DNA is TGTGCCAGCAGCTTAGGTGTTAGCGGGGGCGAAGAGACCCAGTACTTC. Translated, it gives CASSLGVSGGEETQYF.

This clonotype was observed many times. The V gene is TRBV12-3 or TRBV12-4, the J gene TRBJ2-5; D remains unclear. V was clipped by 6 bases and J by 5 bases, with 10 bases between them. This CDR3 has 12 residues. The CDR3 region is CASSTFGETQYF. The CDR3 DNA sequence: TGTGCCAGCAGCACCTTCGGGGAGACCCAGTACTTC.

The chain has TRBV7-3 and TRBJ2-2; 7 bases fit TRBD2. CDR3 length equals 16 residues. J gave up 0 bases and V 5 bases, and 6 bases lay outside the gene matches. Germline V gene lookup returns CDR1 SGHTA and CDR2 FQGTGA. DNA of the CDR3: TGTGCCAGCAGCCTGCGGGGGAGCGCGAACACCGGGGAGCTGTTTTTT. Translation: CASSLRGSANTGELFF.

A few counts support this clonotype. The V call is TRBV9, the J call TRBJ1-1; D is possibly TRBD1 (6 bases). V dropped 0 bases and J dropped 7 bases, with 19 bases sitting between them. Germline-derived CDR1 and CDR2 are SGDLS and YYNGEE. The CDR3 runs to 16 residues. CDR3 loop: CASSVGFVLGGNEAFF. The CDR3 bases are TGTGCCAGCAGCGTAGGCTTTGTCTTGGGGGGCAATGAAGCTTTCTTT.

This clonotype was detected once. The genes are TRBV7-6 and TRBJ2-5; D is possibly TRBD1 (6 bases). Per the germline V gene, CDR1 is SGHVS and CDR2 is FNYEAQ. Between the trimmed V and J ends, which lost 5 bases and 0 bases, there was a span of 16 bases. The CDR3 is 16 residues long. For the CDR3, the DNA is TGTGCCAGCAGCAAAGGGACAAGCACGTACCAAGAGACCCAGTACTTC. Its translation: CASSKGTSTYQETQYF.

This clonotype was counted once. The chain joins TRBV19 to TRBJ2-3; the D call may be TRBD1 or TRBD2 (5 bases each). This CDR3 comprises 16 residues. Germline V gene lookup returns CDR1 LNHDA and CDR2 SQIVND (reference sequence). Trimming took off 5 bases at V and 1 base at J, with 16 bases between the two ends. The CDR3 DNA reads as TGTGCCAGTAGTCTTGGGACCTACTTAGGCACAGATACGCAGTATTTT. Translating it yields CASSLGTYLGTDTQYF.

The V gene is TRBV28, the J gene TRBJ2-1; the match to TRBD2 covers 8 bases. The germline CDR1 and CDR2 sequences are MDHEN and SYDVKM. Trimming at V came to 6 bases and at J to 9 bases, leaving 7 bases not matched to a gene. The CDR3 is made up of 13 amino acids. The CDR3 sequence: CASRPGGPSEQFF. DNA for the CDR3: TGTGCCAGCAGGCCGGGGGGGCCTAGTGAGCAGTTCTTC.

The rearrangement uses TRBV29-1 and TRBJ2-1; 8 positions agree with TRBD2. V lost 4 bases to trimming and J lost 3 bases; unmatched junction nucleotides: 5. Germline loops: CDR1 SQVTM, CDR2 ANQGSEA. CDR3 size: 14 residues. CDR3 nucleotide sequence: TGCAGCGTTGCCCCAGCGGGGGTCTACAATGAGCAGTTCTTC. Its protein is CSVAPAGVYNEQFF.

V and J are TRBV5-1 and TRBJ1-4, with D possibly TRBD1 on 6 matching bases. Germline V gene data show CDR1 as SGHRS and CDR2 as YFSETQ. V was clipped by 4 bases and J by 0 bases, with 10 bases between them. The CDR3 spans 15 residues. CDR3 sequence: CASSLNRATNEKLFF. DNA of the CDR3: TGCGCCAGCAGCCTTAACAGGGCAACTAATGAAAAACTGTTTTTT.

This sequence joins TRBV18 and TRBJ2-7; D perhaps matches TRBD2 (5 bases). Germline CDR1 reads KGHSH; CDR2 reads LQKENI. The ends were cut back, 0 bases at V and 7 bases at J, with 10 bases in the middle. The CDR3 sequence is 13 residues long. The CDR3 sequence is CASSPPGRPEQYF. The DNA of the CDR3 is TGTGCCAGCTCACCACCGGGGAGACCTGAGCAGTACTTC.

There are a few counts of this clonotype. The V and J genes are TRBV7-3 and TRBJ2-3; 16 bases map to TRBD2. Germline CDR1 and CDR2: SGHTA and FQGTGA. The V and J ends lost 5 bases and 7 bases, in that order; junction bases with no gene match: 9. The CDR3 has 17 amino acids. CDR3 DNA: TGTGCCAGCAGCCCCCCGGGACTAGCGGGAGGGCTTTATACGCAGTATTTT. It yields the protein CASSPPGLAGGLYTQYF.

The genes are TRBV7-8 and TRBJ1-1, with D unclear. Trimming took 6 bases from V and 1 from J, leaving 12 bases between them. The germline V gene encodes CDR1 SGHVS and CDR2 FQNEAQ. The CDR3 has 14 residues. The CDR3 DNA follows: TGTGCCAGCAGATCTGGCCGGGGGAACACTGAAGCTTTCTTT. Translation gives CASRSGRGNTEAFF.

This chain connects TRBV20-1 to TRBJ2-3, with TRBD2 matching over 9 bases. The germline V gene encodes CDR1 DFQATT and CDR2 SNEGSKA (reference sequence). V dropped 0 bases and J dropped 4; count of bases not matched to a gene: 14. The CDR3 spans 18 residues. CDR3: CSARDMAGGSLFPDTQYF. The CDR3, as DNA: TGCAGTGCTAGAGATATGGCGGGGGGGTCCTTGTTCCCAGATACGCAGTATTTT.

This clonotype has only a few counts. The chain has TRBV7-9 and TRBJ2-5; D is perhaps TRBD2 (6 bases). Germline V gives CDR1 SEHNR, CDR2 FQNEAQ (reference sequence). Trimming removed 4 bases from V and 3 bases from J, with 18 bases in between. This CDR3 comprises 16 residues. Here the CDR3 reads CASSSYKRTKKETQYF. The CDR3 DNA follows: TGTGCCAGCAGCTCGTACAAAAGGACTAAGAAAGAGACCCAGTACTTC.

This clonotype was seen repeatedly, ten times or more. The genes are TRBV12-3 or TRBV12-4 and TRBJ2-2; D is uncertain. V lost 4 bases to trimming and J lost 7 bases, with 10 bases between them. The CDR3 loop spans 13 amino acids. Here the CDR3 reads CASSSRLDGELFF. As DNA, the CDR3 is TGTGCCAGCAGTTCGAGACTGGACGGGGAGCTGTTTTTT.

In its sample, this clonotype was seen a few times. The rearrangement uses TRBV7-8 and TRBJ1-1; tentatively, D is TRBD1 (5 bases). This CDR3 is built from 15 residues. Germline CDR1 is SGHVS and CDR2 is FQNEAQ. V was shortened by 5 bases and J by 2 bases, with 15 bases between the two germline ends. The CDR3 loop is CASSPAGWSNTEAFF. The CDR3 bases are TGTGCCAGCAGCCCGGCAGGGTGGAGTAACACTGAAGCTTTCTTT.

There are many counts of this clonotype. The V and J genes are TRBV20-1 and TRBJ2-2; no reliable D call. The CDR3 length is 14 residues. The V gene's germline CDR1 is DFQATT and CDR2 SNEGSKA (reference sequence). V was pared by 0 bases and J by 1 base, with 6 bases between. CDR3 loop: CSARDPGNTGELFF. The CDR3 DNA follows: TGCAGTGCTAGAGATCCGGGGAACACCGGGGAGCTGTTTTTT.

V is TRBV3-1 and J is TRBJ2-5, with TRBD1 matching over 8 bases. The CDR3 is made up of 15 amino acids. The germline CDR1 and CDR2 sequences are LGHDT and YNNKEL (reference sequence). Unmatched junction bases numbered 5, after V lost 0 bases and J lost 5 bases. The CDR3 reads CASSQDLTGGETQYF. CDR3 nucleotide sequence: TGTGCCAGCAGCCAAGATTTAACAGGGGGTGAGACCCAGTACTTC.

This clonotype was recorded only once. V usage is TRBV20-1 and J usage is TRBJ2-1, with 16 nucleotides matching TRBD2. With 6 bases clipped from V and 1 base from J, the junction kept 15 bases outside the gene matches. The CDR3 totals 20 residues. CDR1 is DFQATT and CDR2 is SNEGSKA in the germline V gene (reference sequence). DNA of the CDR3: TGCAGTGCAACAAAAAGACCGGGACTAGCGGGGGGGCTTTCCTACAATGAGCAGTTCTTC. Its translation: CSATKRPGLAGGLSYNEQFF.